This T cell receptor (beta chain) comes out of a study of cytomegalovirus exposure and HLA in healthy donors. The CDR3 extends over 16 amino acids. Germline loops: CDR1 SNHLY, CDR2 FYNNEI. After removal of 4 bases from V and 2 bases from J, the junction contained 3 bases not matched to a gene. The study ran its PCR with 60 Vbeta and 13 Jbeta primers. Clones were sequenced by immunoSEQ multiplex PCR, and TCRdb holds only the in-frame ones, with some missing. The sample holds some 88,000 clones, 55% to 85% seen once. Sequenced material: PBMCs. The chain has TRBV2 and TRBJ2-1, with TRBD2 matching 12 bases. The TCR sequence derives from a woman under 30 in good health and CMV-seropositive. The CDR3 sequence: CASSGLAGDTYNEQFF. The CDR3 DNA sequence: TGTGCCAGCAGTGGACTAGCGGGAGACACCTACAATGAGCAGTTCTTC. The full variable domain, rest sourced from reference TRBV2 and TRBJ2-1, is EPEVTQTPSHQVTQMGQEVILRCVPISNHLYFYWYRQILGQKVEFLVSFYNNEISEKSEIFDDQFSVERPDGSNFTLKIRSTKLEDSAMYFCASSGLAGDTYNEQFFGPGTRLTVL.